A selection of T cell receptor beta chains follows, all from one sample in a study of shared clonotypes between healthy human individuals. The data were produced by immunoSEQ multiplex PCR, yet TCRdb's version contains in-frame clones alone and is incomplete. This table has approximately 1,500,000 clones, around 98% appearing once. The sequenced sample was naive CD4+ T cells sorted from blood. The source is a man younger than 45 in good health. Each CDR3 is given with its conserved first and last residue. A D gene is named only where the DNA matches it firmly. Expanded clones are given a class, and other clones once, few, many or no size at all.

v_call	d_call	clone_size	j_call	cdr3_nt	cdr3_aa
TRBV5-1	.	.	TRBJ2-7	TGCGCCAGCAGCTCGAGATCCGACAAGTCCTCCTACGAGCAGTACTTC	CASSSRSDKSSYEQYF
TRBV7-2	TRBD2	.	TRBJ2-2	TGTGCCAGCAGCATCCTAGCGGGAGTGAACACCGGGGAGCTGTTTTTT	CASSILAGVNTGELFF
TRBV7-6	TRBD1	.	TRBJ2-5	TGTGCCAGCAGCTCCGGGACAGGGGAACAAGAGACCCAGTACTTC	CASSSGTGEQETQYF
TRBV4-3	.	.	TRBJ2-1	TGCGCCAGCAGCCAAGCCCGAGCGGGCGGGAATGAGCAGTTCTTC	CASSQARAGGNEQFF
TRBV29-1	TRBD1	.	TRBJ2-5	TGCAGCGTTGTACTACAGACAGGGCGTCAGGAGACCCAGTACTTC	CSVVLQTGRQETQYF
TRBV5-5	TRBD2	.	TRBJ2-1	TGTGCCAGCAGCTACACTAGCGGGGCAAGGTTCAATGAGCAGTTCTTC	CASSYTSGARFNEQFF
TRBV19	TRBD1	.	TRBJ2-4	TGTGCCAGTAGTATTCCCAGTGGGGACAGGAAAAACATTCAGTACTTC	CASSIPSGDRKNIQYF
TRBV9	TRBD1	.	TRBJ2-7	TGTGCCAGCAGCGTAGCTACAGGGGGGTACGAGCAGTACTTC	CASSVATGGYEQYF
TRBV5-4	.	.	TRBJ2-3	TGTGCCACAGGACAGTACACAGATACGCAGTATTTT	CATGQYTDTQYF
TRBV28	TRBD2	.	TRBJ2-2	TGTGCCAGCAGTTTACTGGCGGGAGCCGGGGAGCTGTTTTTT	CASSLLAGAGELFF
TRBV6-1	TRBD1	.	TRBJ2-2	TGTGCCAGCAGTGAAACCTGGGACAGTAACACCGGGGAGCTGTTTTTT	CASSETWDSNTGELFF
TRBV20-1	.	.	TRBJ2-3	TGCAGTGCCCCGGATACGCAGTATTTT	CSAPDTQYF
TRBV11-2	.	.	TRBJ1-4	TGTGCCAGCAGCTTAGTCAGGCAGGGTAGAGGTGAAAAACTGTTTTTT	CASSLVRQGRGEKLFF
TRBV4-3	.	.	TRBJ1-1	TGCGCCAGCAGCCTTCACCCGGACACTGAAGCTTTCTTT	CASSLHPDTEAFF
TRBV28	.	.	TRBJ1-1	TGTGCCAGCAGTTTAGTGCAAAGGAACACTGAAGCTTTCTTT	CASSLVQRNTEAFF
TRBV28	.	.	TRBJ2-7	TGTGCCAGCAGTCTCCCGCCCAGTAAGCAGTACTTC	CASSLPPSKQYF
TRBV2	.	.	TRBJ1-4	TGTGCCACCGCGGACCGGGAAGATGAAAAACTGTTTTTT	CATADREDEKLFF
TRBV7-6	.	.	TRBJ2-7	TGTGCCAGCAGCTCCGGGTTAAGCAGTGGAGGATACGAGCAGTACTTC	CASSSGLSSGGYEQYF
TRBV7-9	.	.	TRBJ2-1	TGTGCCAGCAGCTTCGTCCAGGGTTACAATGAGCAGTTCTTC	CASSFVQGYNEQFF
TRBV30	.	.	TRBJ1-5	TGTGCCTGGGACGGTCTCAATCAGCCCCAGCATTTT	CAWDGLNQPQHF
TRBV5-6	.	.	TRBJ1-1	TGTGCCAGCAGCTGGAGAGAGGGGCCTGAAGCTTTCTTT	CASSWREGPEAFF
TRBV5-1	.	.	TRBJ2-7	TGCGCCAGCAGCTTGACCCACAGGAGCTCCTACGAGCAGTACTTC	CASSLTHRSSYEQYF
TRBV2	.	once	TRBJ1-1	TGTGCCAGCAGTGGCGAGGGGAGGCTTACTGAAGCTTTCTTT	CASSGEGRLTEAFF
TRBV28	.	.	TRBJ2-7	TGTGCCAGCAATGACGTACGCCGTTACGAGCAGTACTTC	CASNDVRRYEQYF
TRBV10-1	.	.	TRBJ1-1	TGCGCCAGCAGTGAATCGGGGATTCGGGGGCATGAAGCTTTCTTT	CASSESGIRGHEAFF
TRBV7-2	TRBD2	.	TRBJ2-1	TGTGCCAGCAGCTTAGGGGCTAGCGGATACAATGAGCAGTTCTTC	CASSLGASGYNEQFF
TRBV12-5	TRBD1	.	TRBJ2-7	TGTGCTAGTGGTTTGGAAGCCGGGACAGGGTACTACGAGCAGTACTTC	CASGLEAGTGYYEQYF
TRBV5-1	TRBD2	.	TRBJ2-7	TGCGCCAGCAGCCGCGGGGCGGGGGTATCCTACGAGCAGTACTTC	CASSRGAGVSYEQYF
TRBV7-2	.	.	TRBJ2-7	TGTGCCAGCAGCTTAGTTGGCAGGACCTACGAGCAGTACTTC	CASSLVGRTYEQYF
TRBV21-1	.	.	TRBJ2-2	TGTGCCAGCAGCAAAGCCGGGCCCGGGGAGCTGTTTTTT	CASSKAGPGELFF
TRBV19	.	.	TRBJ2-6	TGTGCCAGCGAGGGTCCGAGCTCTGGGGCCAACGTCCTGACTTTC	CASEGPSSGANVLTF
TRBV5-1	.	.	TRBJ2-1	TGCGCCAGCAGCTTGCCGACTGGGGGAAACAATGAGCAGTTCTTC	CASSLPTGGNNEQFF
TRBV10-3	.	.	TRBJ1-1	TGTGCCACCCGAGGCAGGGATACTGAAGCTTTCTTT	CATRGRDTEAFF
TRBV7-2	TRBD2	.	TRBJ2-3	TGTGCCAGCAGCGCGGGACTAGCGGGAGTTGGAGATACGCAGTATTTT	CASSAGLAGVGDTQYF
TRBV28	TRBD2	once	TRBJ2-7	TGTGCCAGCTGTTTAGCGGGAATCTACGAGCAGTACTTC	CASCLAGIYEQYF
TRBV11-2	.	once	TRBJ1-2	TGTGCCAGCAGCACCATATCGAGGCAGACCTATAACTATGGCTACACCTTC	CASSTISRQTYNYGYTF
TRBV11-3	TRBD1	.	TRBJ2-3	TGTGCCAGCAGCTTGGGGACAGGGGTTAGCACAGATACGCAGTATTTT	CASSLGTGVSTDTQYF
TRBV5-1	TRBD2	.	TRBJ2-1	TGCGCCAGCAGTGGACTAGCGGGAGGGAAATCCTACAATGAGCAGTTCTTC	CASSGLAGGKSYNEQFF
TRBV5-1	.	.	TRBJ2-7	TGCGCCAGCAGCTTCCGGGACGGAGACTACGAGCAGTACTTC	CASSFRDGDYEQYF
TRBV28	.	.	TRBJ1-5	TGTGCCAGCAGCTCCCTTAATCAGCCCCAGCATTTT	CASSSLNQPQHF
TRBV19	.	.	TRBJ2-2	TGTGCCAGTAGTATCGACCGGGAGCGGGCCGGGGAGCTGTTTTTT	CASSIDRERAGELFF
TRBV7-2	TRBD1	.	TRBJ2-7	TGTGCCAGCAGCTTAAATTACAGGGGGCTCTACGAGCAGTACTTC	CASSLNYRGLYEQYF
TRBV27	.	once	TRBJ2-3	TGTGCCAGCAGCACGATTCGCTTATCGGGAACAGATACGCAGTATTTT	CASSTIRLSGTDTQYF
TRBV14	TRBD1	.	TRBJ2-7	TGTGCCAGCAGCCAAGTGGGACAGATCTACGAGCAGTACTTC	CASSQVGQIYEQYF
TRBV15	.	.	TRBJ2-1	TGTGCCACCAGCAGAGATCTCCGGGGCAATGAGCAGTTCTTC	CATSRDLRGNEQFF
TRBV25-1	.	.	TRBJ2-7	TGTGCCAGCAGTACCCGAGGCACCTACGAGCAGTACTTC	CASSTRGTYEQYF
TRBV6-4	.	.	TRBJ2-2	TGTGCCAGCAGTGACTCGGGTGTAGGGGCGACCGGGGAGCTGTTTTTT	CASSDSGVGATGELFF
TRBV15	TRBD2	.	TRBJ2-7	TGTGCCACCAGCAGATTTTTGGGAGGGAGCTCCTACGAGCAGTACTTC	CATSRFLGGSSYEQYF
TRBV15	.	.	TRBJ1-1	TGTGCCACCAGCAGGGACACGTCTAACACTGAAGCTTTCTTT	CATSRDTSNTEAFF
TRBV6-5	.	.	TRBJ2-7	TGTGCCAGCAGTTATACAGGCTACGAGCAGTACTTC	CASSYTGYEQYF
TRBV9	TRBD2	.	TRBJ2-2	TGTGCCAGCAGCGTAGGCAGCGGGAGGGCGGTCGGGGAGCTGTTTTTT	CASSVGSGRAVGELFF
TRBV25-1	.	few	TRBJ1-4	TGTGCCAGCAGTGTGGGATTCAGTAAACTGTTTTTT	CASSVGFSKLFF
TRBV2	.	.	TRBJ2-2	TGTGCCAGCAGTTCAGGGGCCGGGGAGCTGTTTTTT	CASSSGAGELFF
TRBV18	.	.	TRBJ2-1	TGTGCCAGCTCACCAGTACTTTACAATGAGCAGTTCTTC	CASSPVLYNEQFF
TRBV10-2	.	.	TRBJ2-1	TGCGCCAGCAGGGGGACGGGGAGCTCCTACAATGAGCAGTTCTTC	CASRGTGSSYNEQFF